The 8 T cell receptor beta chains below all came from one sample that was sequenced in a study of CD8+CD57+ T cells in acquired aplastic anemia. The authors sequenced patients whose flow cytometry had shown CD8+CD57+ cell expansion. Genomic DNA was employed as the template in profiling TCR beta VDJ and CDR3. MiXCR was run by TCRdb on the reads, yielding one entry per CDR3 protein. The sample lists 310,000 or so distinct CDR3 sequences; about 50% were seen once. Material: sorted CD4+, CD8+, or CD8+CD57+ T cells (not recorded which) from PBMCs. The receptors here all came from a human donor with aplastic anemia.

This clonotype was seen ten or more times. The chain uses TRBV7-9 and TRBJ2-1; tentative D call: TRBD2 (6 bases). The CDR3 loop spans 15 amino acids. V shed 1 base and J shed 8 bases, with 15 bases lying between them. The germline V gene encodes CDR1 SEHNR and CDR2 FQNEAQ (reference sequence). DNA for the CDR3: TGTGCCAGCAGCTTAGGGGGGACTCTTATTGATGAGCAGTTCTTC. Residues: CASSLGGTLIDEQFF.

This chain uses TRBV2 with TRBJ1-1, with 7 bases aligning to TRBD1. Per germline, CDR1 SNHLY and CDR2 FYNNEI. V trimming: 11 bases; J trimming: 0 bases; junction bases outside the gene matches: 6. CDR3 length: 13 amino acids. In nucleotides, the CDR3 is TGTGCCTGGGTACAGGGGTTGAACACTGAAGCTTTCTTT. The encoded protein is CAWVQGLNTEAFF.

J is TRBJ2-7 and V is TRBV20-1; no definite D call. Germline CDR1 is DFQATT and CDR2 is SNEGSKA (reference sequence). Trimming cost V 4 bases and J 1 base, with 14 bases left between them. The CDR3 is 14 amino acids. DNA of the CDR3: TGCAGTGCTAAAGACATACTGAAGTCCTACGAGCAGTACTTC. Translated, it gives CSAKDILKSYEQYF.

This clonotype was detected many times. The chain is built from TRBV13 and TRBJ2-2; TRBD2 matches at 8 bases. Looked up from germline, CDR1 is PRHDT and CDR2 is FYEKMQ (reference sequence). The CDR3 runs 15 residues. The V gene end was trimmed by 5 bases and the J gene end by 4 bases; junction bases not matched to a gene: 6. This CDR3 is CASSRDGRATGELFF. CDR3 bases: TGTGCCAGCAGCAGGGACGGGAGGGCCACCGGGGAGCTGTTTTTT.

J is TRBJ1-1 and V is TRBV5-1; D gene ambiguous. CDR1 is SGHRS and CDR2 is YFSETQ in the germline V gene. Trimming removed 2 bases from V and 4 bases from J, with 15 bases in between. This CDR3 spans 15 amino acids. The CDR3 loop reads CASSLAPTLTTEAFF. CDR3 in DNA: TGCGCCAGCAGCTTAGCGCCCACATTGACCACTGAAGCTTTCTTT.

The J gene is TRBJ2-5, the V gene TRBV20-1; 12 bases match TRBD2. Trimming cost V 6 bases and J 2 bases; bases outside gene matches: 7. This CDR3 is built from 15 residues. Germline V lookup: CDR1 DFQATT, CDR2 SNEGSKA (reference sequence). The CDR3 loop reads CSAPGLAGAQETQYF. The CDR3 DNA reads TGCAGTGCCCCGGGACTAGCGGGCGCGCAAGAGACCCAGTACTTC.

Only a few counts were recorded for this clonotype. The chain is built from TRBV10-1 and TRBJ2-1, with D possibly being TRBD1 (6 bases). Germline V gives CDR1 WNHNN, CDR2 SYGVQD (reference sequence). Trimming removed 3 bases at V and 8 bases at J, with 26 bases between. The CDR3 runs 18 residues. As DNA, the CDR3 is TGCGCCAGCAGTGAAGTGGGGGCAAATTGTCTTCTTTTGGATGAGCAGTTCTTC. This translates into CASSEVGANCLLLDEQFF.

The gene calls are TRBV2 and TRBJ1-4; TRBD1 agrees at 10 bases. Germline assignment: CDR1 SNHLY and CDR2 FYNNEI. Trimming cost V 8 bases and J 9 bases; bases outside gene matches: 6. CDR3 length: 13 residues. In DNA, the CDR3 is TGTGCCAGCGTTAGGGACAGGGGCCAAAAACTGTTTTTT. This encodes CASVRDRGQKLFF.